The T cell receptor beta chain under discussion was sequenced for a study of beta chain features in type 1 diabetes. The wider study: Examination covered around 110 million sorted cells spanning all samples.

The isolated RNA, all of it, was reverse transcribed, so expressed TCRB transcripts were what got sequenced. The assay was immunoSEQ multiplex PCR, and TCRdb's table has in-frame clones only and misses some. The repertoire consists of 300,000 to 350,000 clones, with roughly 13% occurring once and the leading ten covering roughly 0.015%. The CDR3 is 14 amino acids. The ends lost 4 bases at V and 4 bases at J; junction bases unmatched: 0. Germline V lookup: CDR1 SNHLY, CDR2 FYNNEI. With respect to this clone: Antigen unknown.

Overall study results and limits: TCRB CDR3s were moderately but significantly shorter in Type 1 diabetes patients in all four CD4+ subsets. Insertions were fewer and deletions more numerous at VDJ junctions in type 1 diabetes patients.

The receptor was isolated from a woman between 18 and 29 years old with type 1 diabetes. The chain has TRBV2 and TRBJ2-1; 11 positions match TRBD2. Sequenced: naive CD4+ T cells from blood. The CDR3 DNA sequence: TGTGCCAGCAGTGCTAGCGGGAGGTACAATGAGCAGTTCTTC. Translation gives CASSASGRYNEQFF.